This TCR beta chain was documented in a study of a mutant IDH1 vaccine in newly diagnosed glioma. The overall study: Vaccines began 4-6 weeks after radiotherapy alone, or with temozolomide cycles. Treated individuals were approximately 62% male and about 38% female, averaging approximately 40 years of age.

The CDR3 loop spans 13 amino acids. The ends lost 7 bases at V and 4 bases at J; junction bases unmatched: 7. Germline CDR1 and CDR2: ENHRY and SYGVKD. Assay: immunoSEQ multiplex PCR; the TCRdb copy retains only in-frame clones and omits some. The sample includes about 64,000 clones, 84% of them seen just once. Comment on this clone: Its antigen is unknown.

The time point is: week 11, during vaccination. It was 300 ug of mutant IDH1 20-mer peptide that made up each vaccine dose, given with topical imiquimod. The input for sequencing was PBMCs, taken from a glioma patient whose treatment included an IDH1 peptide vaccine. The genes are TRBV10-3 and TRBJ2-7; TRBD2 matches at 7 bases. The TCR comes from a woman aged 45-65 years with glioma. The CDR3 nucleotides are TGTGCCATCACAGGCAGGGAGGGATACGAGCAGTACTTC. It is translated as CAITGREGYEQYF.